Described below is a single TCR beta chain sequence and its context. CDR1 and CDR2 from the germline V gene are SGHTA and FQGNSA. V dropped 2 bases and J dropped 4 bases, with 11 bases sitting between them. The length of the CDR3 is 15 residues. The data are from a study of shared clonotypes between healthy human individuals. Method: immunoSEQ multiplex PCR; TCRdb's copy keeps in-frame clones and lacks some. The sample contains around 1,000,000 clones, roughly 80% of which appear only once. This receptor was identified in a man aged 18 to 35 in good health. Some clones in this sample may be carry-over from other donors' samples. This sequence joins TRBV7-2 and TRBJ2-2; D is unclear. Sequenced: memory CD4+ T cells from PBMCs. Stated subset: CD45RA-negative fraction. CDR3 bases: TGTGCCAGCAGCTTATTCAGGATTGGCACCGGGGAGCTGTTTTTT. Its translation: CASSLFRIGTGELFF. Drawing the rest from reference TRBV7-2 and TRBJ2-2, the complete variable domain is GAGVSQSPSNKVTEKGKDVELRCDPISGHTALYWYRQSLGQGLEFLIYFQGNSAPDKSGLPSDRFSAERTGGSVSTLTIQRTQQEDSAVYLCASSLFRIGTGELFFGEGSRLTVL.